The rows below give T cell receptor beta chains drawn from one sample of a study of human T cells and chemical hapten exposure. TCRdb used MiXCR to reprocess the 5' RACE reads, holding one entry per CDR3 protein. The table records 120,000 to 150,000 distinct CDR3 sequences, around 4.1% of them present only once. The receptors stem from a female donor in good health. The CDR3 runs from the conserved cysteine through the conserved F or W. Each record gives: V gene, J gene, CDR3 length, CDR3 protein.

V gene: TRBV6-6
J gene: TRBJ2-2
CDR3 length: 14
CDR3 protein: CASSPGQTTGELFF

V gene: TRBV7-2
J gene: TRBJ1-1
CDR3 length: 14
CDR3 protein: CASSTQGQDTEAFF

V gene: TRBV11-2
J gene: TRBJ1-1
CDR3 length: 13
CDR3 protein: CASSLQGLAEAFF

V gene: TRBV14
J gene: TRBJ2-7
CDR3 length: 16
CDR3 protein: CASSHGPGQGRVEQYF

V gene: TRBV11-1
J gene: TRBJ2-1
CDR3 length: 17
CDR3 protein: CASSPRVLAGAYNEQFF

V gene: TRBV12-3/TRBV12-4
J gene: TRBJ2-3
CDR3 length: 17
CDR3 protein: CASSPGTSGGGADTQYF

V gene: TRBV7-7
J gene: TRBJ2-3
CDR3 length: 15
CDR3 protein: CASSPVPGGPDTQYF

V gene: TRBV20-1
J gene: TRBJ1-4
CDR3 length: 14
CDR3 protein: CSAALTGGNEKLFF

V gene: TRBV29-1
J gene: TRBJ1-1
CDR3 length: 12
CDR3 protein: CSVSPGPTEAFF

V gene: TRBV4-2
J gene: TRBJ2-1
CDR3 length: 15
CDR3 protein: CASSHGGEGRNEQFF

V gene: TRBV6-2/TRBV6-3
J gene: TRBJ2-3
CDR3 length: 17
CDR3 protein: CASSYSKTSGCTDTQYF

V gene: TRBV6-5
J gene: TRBJ2-4
CDR3 length: 13
CDR3 protein: CASRQGSKNIQYF

V gene: TRBV5-6
J gene: TRBJ1-6
CDR3 length: 14
CDR3 protein: CASSLWGFGSPLHF

V gene: TRBV12-3/TRBV12-4
J gene: TRBJ1-4
CDR3 length: 14
CDR3 protein: CASSFSGRGEKLFF

V gene: TRBV29-1
J gene: TRBJ1-2
CDR3 length: 15
CDR3 protein: CSVEVTWTAEYGYTF

V gene: TRBV20-1
J gene: TRBJ1-3
CDR3 length: 14
CDR3 protein: CSARAGQSGNTIYF

V gene: TRBV3-1
J gene: TRBJ1-6
CDR3 length: 18
CDR3 protein: CASSLGTGGITYNSPLHF

V gene: TRBV3-1
J gene: TRBJ1-2
CDR3 length: 14
CDR3 protein: CASSRITGGYGYTF

V gene: TRBV5-5
J gene: TRBJ2-2
CDR3 length: 12
CDR3 protein: CASSLPAGELFF

V gene: TRBV5-6
J gene: TRBJ2-3
CDR3 length: 14
CDR3 protein: CASSFQNQGDTQYF

V gene: TRBV20-1
J gene: TRBJ1-6
CDR3 length: 13
CDR3 protein: CSASSRGRTPLHF

V gene: TRBV7-8
J gene: TRBJ2-3
CDR3 length: 13
CDR3 protein: CASSSRRWDTQYF

V gene: TRBV5-1
J gene: TRBJ2-1
CDR3 length: 15
CDR3 protein: CASSPGLAGGPAQFF

V gene: TRBV10-3
J gene: TRBJ2-3
CDR3 length: 16
CDR3 protein: CAISESGARYTDTQYF

V gene: TRBV9
J gene: TRBJ2-3
CDR3 length: 13
CDR3 protein: CASSGDTTDTQYF

V gene: TRBV7-9
J gene: TRBJ2-7
CDR3 length: 15
CDR3 protein: CASSFPEGLPSEQYF

V gene: TRBV28
J gene: TRBJ1-6
CDR3 length: 15
CDR3 protein: CASEGLSSYNSPLHF

V gene: TRBV25-1
J gene: TRBJ1-2
CDR3 length: 14
CDR3 protein: CASRGGGSLVGYTF

V gene: TRBV29-1
J gene: TRBJ2-3
CDR3 length: 13
CDR3 protein: CSVLRTGRDTQYF

V gene: TRBV28
J gene: TRBJ2-4
CDR3 length: 15
CDR3 protein: CASSGGALAKNIQYF

V gene: TRBV3-1
J gene: TRBJ2-6
CDR3 length: 18
CDR3 protein: CASSQPGLAPSGANVLTF

V gene: TRBV21-1
J gene: TRBJ1-5
CDR3 length: 15
CDR3 protein: CASSKALGGWQPQHF

V gene: TRBV4-3
J gene: TRBJ2-7
CDR3 length: 15
CDR3 protein: CASSQVHGVSYEQYF

V gene: TRBV5-1
J gene: TRBJ2-2
CDR3 length: 15
CDR3 protein: CASSYLGVETGELFF

V gene: TRBV6-2/TRBV6-3
J gene: TRBJ2-5
CDR3 length: 15
CDR3 protein: CASSPAGLVVGTQYF

V gene: TRBV12-3/TRBV12-4
J gene: TRBJ1-6
CDR3 length: 15
CDR3 protein: CASSPRGGSDSPLHF

V gene: TRBV5-4
J gene: TRBJ2-1
CDR3 length: 15
CDR3 protein: CASSKTSGGDNEQFF

V gene: TRBV7-8
J gene: TRBJ2-5
CDR3 length: 16
CDR3 protein: CASSYPTSGGIGDQYF

V gene: TRBV6-1
J gene: TRBJ2-3
CDR3 length: 14
CDR3 protein: CASRGSGGPDTQYF

V gene: TRBV7-9
J gene: TRBJ1-2
CDR3 length: 14
CDR3 protein: CASSSLQGTYGYTF

V gene: TRBV27
J gene: TRBJ1-2
CDR3 length: 15
CDR3 protein: CASSSPGTGRRGYTF

V gene: TRBV27
J gene: TRBJ2-3
CDR3 length: 15
CDR3 protein: CASSVKGASTDTQYF

V gene: TRBV13
J gene: TRBJ2-3
CDR3 length: 15
CDR3 protein: CASSLSGGAADTQYF

V gene: TRBV12-3/TRBV12-4
J gene: TRBJ2-3
CDR3 length: 17
CDR3 protein: CASSPAVGTPSTDTQYF

V gene: TRBV7-9
J gene: TRBJ1-1
CDR3 length: 14
CDR3 protein: CASSLVLDGTEAFF

V gene: TRBV7-9
J gene: TRBJ2-3
CDR3 length: 13
CDR3 protein: CASSSPPEDTQYF

V gene: TRBV28
J gene: TRBJ2-7
CDR3 length: 16
CDR3 protein: CASRTEVTLGSYEQYF

V gene: TRBV20-1
J gene: TRBJ2-5
CDR3 length: 11
CDR3 protein: CSAREGGTQYF

V gene: TRBV28
J gene: TRBJ1-2
CDR3 length: 11
CDR3 protein: CASSWAGDYTF